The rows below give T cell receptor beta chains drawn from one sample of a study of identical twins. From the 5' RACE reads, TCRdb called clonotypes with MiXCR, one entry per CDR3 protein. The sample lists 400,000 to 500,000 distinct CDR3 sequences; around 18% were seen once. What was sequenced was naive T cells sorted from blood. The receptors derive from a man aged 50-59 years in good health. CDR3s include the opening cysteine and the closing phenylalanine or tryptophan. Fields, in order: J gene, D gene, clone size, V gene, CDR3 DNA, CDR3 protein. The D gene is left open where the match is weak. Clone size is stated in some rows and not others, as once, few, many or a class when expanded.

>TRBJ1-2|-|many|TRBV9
TGTGCCAGCAGCGCTTCAGTTGGGGACGGAAGGGGCTACACCTTC
CASSASVGDGRGYTF
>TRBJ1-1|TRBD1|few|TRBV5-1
TGCGCCAGCAGCCCCCAGGGACCGGGACAGGGGGGAGCCGAAGCTTTCTTT
CASSPQGPGQGGAEAFF
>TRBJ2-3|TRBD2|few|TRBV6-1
TGTGCCAGCAGTGGACGGCCGGGACTAGCGGGGGGGACCTTCACAGATACGCAGTATTTT
CASSGRPGLAGGTFTDTQYF
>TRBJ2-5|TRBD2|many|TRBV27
TGTGCCAGCAGTTCCGAGCGGGGATTCGGGCAAGAGACCCAGTACTTC
CASSSERGFGQETQYF
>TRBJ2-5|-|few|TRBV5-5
TGTGCCAGCAGCTTGGTCTATAAGGAGACCCAGTACTTC
CASSLVYKETQYF
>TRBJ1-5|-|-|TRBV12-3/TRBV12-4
TGTGCCAGCACCCTGGATGGTCCGGGTCAGCCCCAGCATTTT
CASTLDGPGQPQHF
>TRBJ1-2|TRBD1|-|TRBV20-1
TGCAGTGCGGGAGGACAGGCTAACTATGGCTACACCTTC
CSAGGQANYGYTF
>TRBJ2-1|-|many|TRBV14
TGTGCCAGCAGCCAGGAAGGACTGTACAATGAGCAGTTCTTC
CASSQEGLYNEQFF
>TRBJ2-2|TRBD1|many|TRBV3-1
TGTGCCAGCAGCCCGCAGGGGGCCCAACTCACCGGGGAGCTGTTTTTT
CASSPQGAQLTGELFF
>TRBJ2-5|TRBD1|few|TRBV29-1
TGCAGCGTTGGTGAGGACAGGGGAGAGGAGACCCAGTACTTC
CSVGEDRGEETQYF